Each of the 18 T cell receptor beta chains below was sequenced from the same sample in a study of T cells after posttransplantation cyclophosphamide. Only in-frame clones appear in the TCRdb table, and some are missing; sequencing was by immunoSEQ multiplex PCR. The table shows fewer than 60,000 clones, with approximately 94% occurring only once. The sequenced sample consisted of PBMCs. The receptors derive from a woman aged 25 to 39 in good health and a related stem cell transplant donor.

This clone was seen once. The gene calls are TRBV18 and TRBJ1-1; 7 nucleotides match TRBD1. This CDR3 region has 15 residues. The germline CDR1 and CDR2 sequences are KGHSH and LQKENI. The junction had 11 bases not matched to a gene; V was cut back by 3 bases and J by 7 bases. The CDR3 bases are TGTGCCAGCTCACCTTCTAAGGACAGGCCCCGTGAAGCTTTCTTT. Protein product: CASSPSKDRPREAFF.

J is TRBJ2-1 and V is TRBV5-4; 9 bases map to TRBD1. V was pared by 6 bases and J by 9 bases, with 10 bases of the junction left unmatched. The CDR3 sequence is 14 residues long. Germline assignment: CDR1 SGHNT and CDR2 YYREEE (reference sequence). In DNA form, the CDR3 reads TGTGCCAGCAAAACGTCGGGACAGGGCGGTGAGCAGTTCTTC. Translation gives CASKTSGQGGEQFF.

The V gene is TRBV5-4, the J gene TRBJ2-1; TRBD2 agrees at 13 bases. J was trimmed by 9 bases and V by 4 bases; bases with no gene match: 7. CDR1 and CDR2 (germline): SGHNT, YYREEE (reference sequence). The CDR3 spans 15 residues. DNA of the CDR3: TGTGCCAGCAGCCTTACTAGCGGGGGGGGAGTTGAGCAGTTCTTC. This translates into CASSLTSGGGVEQFF.

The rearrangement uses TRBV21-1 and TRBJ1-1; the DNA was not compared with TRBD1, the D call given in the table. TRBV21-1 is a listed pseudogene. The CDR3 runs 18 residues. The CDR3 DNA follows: TGTGCCAGCAGCATCCCGGGTGACAGGGGCGGTTTTGTCACTGAAGCTTTCTTT. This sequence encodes CASSIPGDRGGFVTEAFF.

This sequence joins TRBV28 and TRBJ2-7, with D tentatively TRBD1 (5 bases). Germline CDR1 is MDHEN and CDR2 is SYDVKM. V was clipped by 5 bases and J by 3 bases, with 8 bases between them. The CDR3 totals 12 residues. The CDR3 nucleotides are TGTGCCAGCAGTCAGGACATCTACGAGCAGTACTTC. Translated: CASSQDIYEQYF.

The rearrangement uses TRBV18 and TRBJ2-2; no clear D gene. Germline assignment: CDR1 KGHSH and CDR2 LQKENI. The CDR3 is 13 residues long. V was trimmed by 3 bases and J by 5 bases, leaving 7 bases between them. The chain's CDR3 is CASSPSRTGELFF. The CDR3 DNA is TGTGCCAGCTCACCCTCGAGGACCGGGGAGCTGTTTTTT.

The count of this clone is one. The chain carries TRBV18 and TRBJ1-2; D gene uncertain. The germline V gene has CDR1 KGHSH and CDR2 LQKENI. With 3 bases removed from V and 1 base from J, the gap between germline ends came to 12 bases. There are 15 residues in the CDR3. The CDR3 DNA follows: TGTGCCAGCTCACCCGGGCGACTAGTTAACTATGGCTACACCTTC. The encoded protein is CASSPGRLVNYGYTF.

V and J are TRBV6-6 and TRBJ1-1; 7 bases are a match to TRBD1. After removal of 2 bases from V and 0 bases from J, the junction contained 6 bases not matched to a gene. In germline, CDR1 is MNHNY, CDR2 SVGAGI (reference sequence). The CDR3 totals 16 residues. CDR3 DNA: TGTGCCAGCAGTTACCCGACAGGGAGGTTGAACACTGAAGCTTTCTTT. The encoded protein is CASSYPTGRLNTEAFF.

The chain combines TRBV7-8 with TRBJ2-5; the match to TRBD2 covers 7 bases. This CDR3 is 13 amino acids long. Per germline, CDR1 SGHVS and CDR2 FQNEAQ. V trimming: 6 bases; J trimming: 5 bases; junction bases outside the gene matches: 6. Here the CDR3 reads CASSPRLAETQYF. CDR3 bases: TGTGCCAGCAGTCCACGACTAGCTGAGACCCAGTACTTC.

CDR3 amino acids: CASSPQTTYEQYF. CDR3 DNA sequence: TGTGCCAGCAGCCCCCAGACAACCTACGAGCAGTACTTC. The gene calls are TRBV7-2 and TRBJ2-7; D call uncertain. Germline CDR1 and CDR2: SGHTA and FQGNSA. Trimming removed 5 bases at V and 2 bases at J, with 10 bases between. This CDR3 contains 13 residues.

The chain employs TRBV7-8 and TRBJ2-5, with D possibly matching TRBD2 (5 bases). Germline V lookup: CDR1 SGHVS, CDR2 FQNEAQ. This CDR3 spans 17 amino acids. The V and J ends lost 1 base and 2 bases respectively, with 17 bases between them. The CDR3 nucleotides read TGTGCCAGCAGCTTAGGATTTGGGTCAGGACTTCAAGAGACCCAGTACTTC. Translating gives CASSLGFGSGLQETQYF.

CDR3 nucleotides: TGTGCCAGCAGCCAAGAGCGGCAGGGGACTGAAGCTTTCTTT. Encoded protein: CASSQERQGTEAFF. The chain couples TRBV4-2 to TRBJ1-1; D may be TRBD1 (6 bases). The germline V gene encodes CDR1 LGHNA and CDR2 YNFKEQ. V lost 0 bases, J lost 5 bases, and 10 bases lay in between. The CDR3 totals 14 residues.

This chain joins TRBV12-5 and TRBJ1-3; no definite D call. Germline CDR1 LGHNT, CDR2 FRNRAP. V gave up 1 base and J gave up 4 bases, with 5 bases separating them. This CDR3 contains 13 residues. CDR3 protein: CASGLARGNTIYF. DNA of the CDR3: TGTGCTAGTGGTTTGGCCAGGGGAAACACCATATATTTT.

CDR3 region: CASSQERGGPDTQYF. The CDR3 DNA is TGTGCCAGCAGCCAAGAGCGGGGGGGCCCAGATACGCAGTATTTT. The chain employs TRBV4-2 and TRBJ2-3, with 9 nucleotides matching TRBD2. This CDR3 spans 15 amino acids. In germline, CDR1 is LGHNA, CDR2 YNFKEQ. V was pared by 0 bases and J by 4 bases, with 2 bases of the junction left unmatched.

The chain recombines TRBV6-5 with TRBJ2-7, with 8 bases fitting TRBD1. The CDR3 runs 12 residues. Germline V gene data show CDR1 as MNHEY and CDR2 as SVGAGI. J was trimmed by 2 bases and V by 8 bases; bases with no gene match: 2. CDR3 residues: CASRTGTYEQYF. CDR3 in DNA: TGTGCCAGCCGGACAGGGACCTACGAGCAGTACTTC.

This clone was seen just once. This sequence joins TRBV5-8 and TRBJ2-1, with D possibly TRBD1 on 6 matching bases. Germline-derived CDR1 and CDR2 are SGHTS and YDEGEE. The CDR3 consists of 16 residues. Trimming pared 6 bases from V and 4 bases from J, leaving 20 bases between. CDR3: CASIPLPGVGYNEQFF. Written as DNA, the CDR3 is TGTGCCAGCATCCCTCTACCAGGGGTGGGATACAATGAGCAGTTCTTC.

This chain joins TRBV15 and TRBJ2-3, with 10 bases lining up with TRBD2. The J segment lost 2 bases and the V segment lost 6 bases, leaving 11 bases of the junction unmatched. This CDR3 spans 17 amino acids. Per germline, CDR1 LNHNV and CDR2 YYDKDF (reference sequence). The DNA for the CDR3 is TGTGCCACCAGAGACCCCCGGACTAGCGGTTACACAGATACGCAGTATTTT. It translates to CATRDPRTSGYTDTQYF.

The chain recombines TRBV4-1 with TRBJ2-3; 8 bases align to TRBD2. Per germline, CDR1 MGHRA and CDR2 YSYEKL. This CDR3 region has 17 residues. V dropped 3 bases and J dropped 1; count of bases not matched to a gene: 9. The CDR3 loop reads CASSHPSGRGGTDTQYF. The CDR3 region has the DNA TGCGCCAGCAGCCATCCCTCCGGGCGGGGGGGCACAGATACGCAGTATTTT.